The 31 T cell receptor beta chains below all came from one sample that was sequenced in a study of early T cells in non-severe SARS-CoV-2 infection. A single record per CDR3 protein comes from TCRdb applying MiXCR to the 5' RACE reads. The table records 100,000 to 150,000 distinct CDR3 sequences, about 15% of them present only once. Sequencing was performed on whole blood. The receptors shown here come from an adult who was a healthcare worker with PCR-confirmed SARS-CoV-2 infection or an uninfected control (not recorded which).

The V gene is TRBV2, the J gene TRBJ2-2, with TRBD2 as a possible D gene (5 bases). The CDR3 runs 14 residues. CDR1 is SNHLY, CDR2 FYNNEI, per germline. V dropped 8 bases and J dropped 4 bases, with 14 bases sitting between them. CDR3 region: CASSEGSSTGELFF. As DNA, the CDR3 is TGTGCCAGCTCCGAGGGCTCGAGCACCGGGGAGCTGTTTTTT.

Regarding this clonotype: This clone may be a read error of a much larger clone one base away. The genes are TRBV12-3 or TRBV12-4 and TRBJ2-3; TRBD2 matches 8 bases. V was clipped by 3 bases and J by 2 bases; unmatched bases: 4. The CDR3 runs to 15 residues. CDR3 in amino acids: CASSFGGGYTDTQYF. CDR3 bases: TGTGCCAGCAGTTTCGGCGGGGGGTACACAGATACGCAGTATTTT.

The genes are TRBV29-1 and TRBJ2-1; D might be TRBD2 (5 bases). Germline CDR1 is SQVTM and CDR2 is ANQGSEA. The V gene lost 4 bases and the J gene lost 9 bases, with 19 bases spanning the gap. The CDR3 totals 14 residues. The CDR3 loop is CSVGPRVGRVEQFF. The CDR3 DNA follows: TGCAGCGTTGGCCCCCGAGTCGGGCGGGTTGAGCAGTTCTTC.

This clonotype was found many times. The gene calls are TRBV18 and TRBJ2-5; no firm D call. Germline CDR1 and CDR2: KGHSH and LQKENI. This CDR3 has 12 residues. V was clipped by 3 bases and J by 4 bases, with 6 bases between them. The CDR3 DNA reads TGTGCCAGCTCACCCTCCCCAGAGACCCAGTACTTC. It is translated as CASSPSPETQYF. Supplemented by reference TRBV18 and TRBJ2-5, the full variable domain reads NAGVMQNPRHLVRRRGQEARLRCSPMKGHSHVYWYRQLPEEGLKFMVYLQKENIIDESGMPKERFSAEFPKEGPSILRIQQVVRGDSAAYFCASSPSPETQYFGPGTRLLVL.

The chain is built from TRBV27 and TRBJ2-1; 10 bases align to TRBD2. Germline CDR1 is MNHEY and CDR2 is SMNVEV (reference sequence). The CDR3 loop spans 20 amino acids. J was trimmed by 9 bases and V by 5 bases; bases with no gene match: 25. CDR3 in DNA: TGTGCCAGCAGTACCAAACCTCTAGCGGGGGTGCACTGGGGTCTCGCTGAGCAGTTCTTC. It yields the protein CASSTKPLAGVHWGLAEQFF.

V usage is TRBV5-4 and J usage is TRBJ1-6; the match to TRBD1 covers 10 bases. The CDR3 is 14 amino acids. The trim removed 2 bases at V and 13 bases at J, leaving 6 bases unmatched. CDR1 is SGHNT, CDR2 YYREEE, per germline (reference sequence). CDR3 protein: CASSFGQGEAPLHF. CDR3 bases: TGTGCCAGCAGCTTTGGACAGGGGGAGGCTCCCCTCCACTTT.

The CDR3 bases are TGTGCCAGCAGCTTTACCGGGACAGGGGGCGCCGGGGAGCTGTTTTTT. It yields the protein CASSFTGTGGAGELFF. The J gene is TRBJ2-2, the V gene TRBV7-3; 12 nucleotides agree with TRBD1. V lost 3 bases and J lost 6; bases outside the gene matches: 5. Germline V gene sequence: CDR1 SGHTA, CDR2 FQGTGA. This CDR3 has 16 amino acids.

This clonotype has more than one count but fewer than ten. The V gene is TRBV12-5, the J gene TRBJ1-2; D is possibly TRBD1 (6 bases). V was cut by 6 bases and J by 4 bases, with 18 bases left in between. The CDR3 runs 15 residues. Looked up from germline, CDR1 is LGHNT and CDR2 is FRNRAP. CDR3 coding DNA: TGTGCTAGTGGGTCCGACGGGGGGGCCCCCTATGGCTACACCTTC. It is translated as CASGSDGGAPYGYTF.

The chain is built from TRBV25-1 and TRBJ2-3; 12 bases agree with TRBD1. V was clipped by 4 bases and J by 4 bases; unmatched bases: 3. The CDR3 runs to 15 residues. CDR1 and CDR2 from the germline V gene are MGHDK and SYGVNS. The CDR3 region has the DNA TGTGCCAGCAGTGGGGACAGGGGGCCGGCAGATACGCAGTATTTT. Its translation is CASSGDRGPADTQYF.

This clonotype was counted ten times or more. V gene TRBV12-3 or TRBV12-4 combines with J gene TRBJ2-4; 8 nucleotides match TRBD2. This CDR3 is built from 13 residues. Trimming at V came to 4 bases and at J to 10 bases, leaving 6 bases not matched to a gene. For the CDR3, the DNA is TGTGCCAGCAGTTCCGGACTAGCAGATATTCAGTACTTC. Protein product: CASSSGLADIQYF.

This clonotype was counted between two and nine times. The V call is TRBV18, the J call TRBJ2-3; 8 bases line up with TRBD1. This CDR3 contains 16 residues. Germline trimming cut 0 bases from V and 4 bases from J; bases unmatched to any gene: 6. Germline V gives CDR1 KGHSH, CDR2 LQKENI. CDR3 protein: CASSPPYRGSADTQYF. CDR3 nucleotides: TGTGCCAGCTCACCACCGTACAGGGGGAGCGCAGATACGCAGTATTTT. The entire variable domain, with the rest obtained from reference TRBV18 and TRBJ2-3, is as follows: NAGVMQNPRHLVRRRGQEARLRCSPMKGHSHVYWYRQLPEEGLKFMVYLQKENIIDESGMPKERFSAEFPKEGPSILRIQQVVRGDSAAYFCASSPPYRGSADTQYFGPGTRLTVL.

In this sample, this clonotype turned up a few times. J is TRBJ2-1 and V is TRBV20-1, with 11 bases fitting TRBD2. The V gene's germline CDR1 is DFQATT and CDR2 SNEGSKA (reference sequence). This CDR3 is built from 16 residues. J gave up 0 bases and V 6 bases, and 7 bases lay outside the gene matches. Written as DNA, the CDR3 is TGCAGTGCCTTTGTTCTAGCGGGGGGCTCCTACAATGAGCAGTTCTTC. This sequence encodes CSAFVLAGGSYNEQFF.

This clonotype was seen a few times. The chain recombines TRBV7-2 with TRBJ2-1; 9 bases agree with TRBD2. Germline V CDR1 and CDR2: SGHTA, FQGNSA. The CDR3 sequence is 16 residues long. Trimming removed 6 bases from V and 5 bases from J; junction bases left unmatched: 11. CDR3 nucleotides: TGTGCCAGCAGTTCGACTAGCGGTACATACAACAATGAGCAGTTCTTC. It is translated as CASSSTSGTYNNEQFF.

This clonotype was counted many times. This chain uses TRBV12-3 or TRBV12-4 with TRBJ1-4; 12 nucleotides line up with TRBD1. CDR3 length: 15 amino acids. The ends lost 8 bases at V and 8 bases at J; junction bases unmatched: 9. The CDR3 here is CASGPGTGGMEKLFF. As DNA, the CDR3 is TGTGCCAGCGGTCCCGGGACAGGGGGCATGGAAAAACTGTTTTTT.

The J gene is TRBJ2-2, the V gene TRBV2; D not resolved. The CDR3 has 14 residues. In germline, CDR1 is SNHLY, CDR2 FYNNEI. Trimming took off 8 bases at V and 4 bases at J, with 14 bases between the two ends. CDR3 coding DNA: TGTGCCAGCGGGCAGATGGATAGCACCGGGGAGCTGTTTTTT. Its protein is CASGQMDSTGELFF.

This clonotype was counted ten times or more. V gene TRBV14 combines with J gene TRBJ2-3; D not certain. V was cut by 4 bases and J by 3 bases, with 17 bases left in between. The CDR3 has 16 amino acids. From germline, CDR1 is SGHDN and CDR2 FVKESK. The CDR3 sequence is CASSPLRTGFTDTQYF. CDR3 DNA: TGTGCCAGCAGCCCTCTACGGACGGGCTTTACAGATACGCAGTATTTT.

This chain connects TRBV7-2 to TRBJ2-7, with 9 bases fitting TRBD2. Germline V gene data show CDR1 as SGHTA and CDR2 as FQGNSA. The CDR3 consists of 13 residues. The V gene end was trimmed by 8 bases and the J gene end by 6 bases; junction bases not matched to a gene: 8. CDR3 residues: CASLRGRGGEQYF. The DNA for the CDR3 is TGTGCCAGCCTACGCGGGAGGGGAGGCGAGCAGTACTTC.

This clonotype was picked up a small number of times. This chain joins TRBV5-1 and TRBJ1-1; 9 bases are a match to TRBD1. V trimming: 0 bases; J trimming: 5 bases; junction bases outside the gene matches: 5. Germline V gives CDR1 SGHRS, CDR2 YFSETQ. This CDR3 contains 15 residues. DNA for the CDR3: TGCGCCAGCAGCTTGGCGACAGGGGGAATGACTGAAGCTTTCTTT. Its translation is CASSLATGGMTEAFF. Drawing the rest from reference TRBV5-1 and TRBJ1-1, the complete variable domain is KAGVTQTPRYLIKTRGQQVTLSCSPISGHRSVSWYQQTPGQGLQFLFEYFSETQRNKGNFPGRFSGRQFSNSRSEMNVSTLELGDSALYLCASSLATGGMTEAFFGQGTRLTVV.

This rearrangement joins TRBV5-5 to TRBJ2-3; D possibly corresponds to TRBD2 (6 bases). This CDR3 comprises 15 residues. The V end lost 4 bases, the J end lost 6 bases, and 18 bases lay between the germline ends. Germline V lookup: CDR1 SGHKS, CDR2 YYEKEE (reference sequence). The CDR3 loop reads CASSDGAGLTDTQYF. CDR3 bases: TGTGCCAGCAGCGATGGGGCGGGGTTAACGGATACGCAGTATTTT.

V gene TRBV29-1 combines with J gene TRBJ2-6; D is unclear. Trimming left V 8 bases short and J 0 bases short, with 5 bases between. Per the germline V gene, CDR1 is SQVTM and CDR2 is ANQGSEA. The CDR3 is 12 amino acids. CDR3 nucleotides: TGCAGCTTCTCCTCTGGGGCCAACGTCCTGACTTTC. Its protein is CSFSSGANVLTF.

This clonotype occurred many times. This chain connects TRBV5-1 to TRBJ2-1, with no clear D. Germline V gene lookup returns CDR1 SGHRS and CDR2 YFSETQ. Trimming cost V 5 bases and J 7 bases, with 7 bases left between them. This CDR3 is built from 11 residues. The CDR3 nucleotides are TGCGCCAGCAGGGTGGGTAATGAGCAGTTCTTC. The encoded protein is CASRVGNEQFF.

The genes are TRBV12-3 or TRBV12-4 and TRBJ1-3, with D perhaps matching TRBD1 (6 bases). Trimming took 5 bases from V and 0 from J, leaving 14 bases between them. CDR3 length: 16 amino acids. The CDR3 spells CASSRTRGLSGNTIYF. The DNA for the CDR3 is TGTGCCAGCAGTCGGACTCGGGGGCTCTCTGGAAACACCATATATTTT.

The rearrangement uses TRBV23-1 and TRBJ2-2; D is possibly TRBD1 (5 bases). TRBV23-1 is placed among ORFs of uncertain function. This CDR3 contains 15 residues. Trimming took off 6 bases at V and 7 bases at J, with 18 bases between the two ends. CDR3 amino acids: CASRAENPDIGELFF. The DNA of the CDR3 is TGCGCCAGCAGGGCCGAGAACCCGGACATCGGGGAGCTGTTTTTT.

This clonotype was found a few times. The V gene is TRBV13, the J gene TRBJ1-5, with D tentatively TRBD1 (5 bases). Trimming shortened V by 5 bases and J by 9 bases, and 14 bases separated the two germline ends. The CDR3 loop spans 13 amino acids. Germline V gene data show CDR1 as PRHDT and CDR2 as FYEKMQ (reference sequence). The CDR3 region has the DNA TGTGCCAGCAGCCTCGGGGCCACCCGGCCCCAGCATTTT. Residues: CASSLGATRPQHF.

This clonotype was counted many times. J is TRBJ1-2 and V is TRBV18; no firm D call. Per the germline V gene, CDR1 is KGHSH and CDR2 is LQKENI. This CDR3 is 13 amino acids long. V was cut by 3 bases and J by 6 bases, with 11 bases left in between. The DNA for the CDR3 is TGTGCCAGCTCACCGGTAGGGCCGGATGGCTACACCTTC. It encodes CASSPVGPDGYTF.

The chain employs TRBV3-1 and TRBJ1-5; D is undetermined. V dropped 1 base and J dropped 7 bases, with 17 bases sitting between them. The CDR3 spans 16 residues. Germline V gene lookup returns CDR1 LGHDT and CDR2 YNNKEL (reference sequence). The CDR3 DNA reads TGTGCCAGCAGCCAAGGGGGAGTCGACCGGCAGCAGCCCCAGCATTTT. Translating it yields CASSQGGVDRQQPQHF.

The rearrangement uses TRBV2 and TRBJ2-5, with 9 bases aligning to TRBD2. Trimming cost V 10 bases and J 4 bases; bases outside gene matches: 4. The germline V gene encodes CDR1 SNHLY and CDR2 FYNNEI. This CDR3 is 12 amino acids long. In nucleotides, the CDR3 is TGTGCCAACGGGACTAGCCCAGAGACCCAGTACTTC. Amino acids: CANGTSPETQYF.

This clonotype appeared a few times. V gene TRBV6-6 combines with J gene TRBJ1-5, with D possibly being TRBD1 (5 bases). Trimming pared 7 bases from V and 4 bases from J, leaving 20 bases between. CDR3 length: 16 residues. Per the germline V gene, CDR1 is MNHNY and CDR2 is SVGAGI (reference sequence). CDR3 sequence (DNA): TGTGCCAGCACCCAGGCCCTCGGGGGGTATAATCAGCCCCAGCATTTT. Encoded protein: CASTQALGGYNQPQHF.

This clonotype occurred many times. V usage is TRBV7-9 and J usage is TRBJ2-7; a possible D gene is TRBD2 (5 bases). Trimming removed 5 bases from V and 2 bases from J, with 10 bases in between. Germline values: CDR1 SEHNR, CDR2 FQNEAQ (reference sequence). The CDR3 covers 13 residues. CDR3: CASSPRGPYEQYF. As DNA, the CDR3 is TGTGCCAGCAGCCCCCGAGGGCCCTACGAGCAGTACTTC.

This clonotype was detected a few times. The chain combines TRBV13 with TRBJ2-7; the match to TRBD2 covers 8 bases. This CDR3 has 15 amino acids. Germline CDR1 reads PRHDT; CDR2 reads FYEKMQ (reference sequence). With V trimmed by 5 bases and J by 3 bases, 9 bases remained unmatched. The CDR3 loop is CASSPGGGRGYEQYF. CDR3 in DNA: TGTGCCAGCAGCCCGGGGGGGGGCAGAGGCTACGAGCAGTACTTC.

In its sample, this clonotype was seen a few times. The chain employs TRBV3-1 and TRBJ2-2; D gene unclear. CDR1 is LGHDT, CDR2 YNNKEL, per germline (reference sequence). The CDR3 spans 12 residues. Trimming removed 8 bases at V and 0 bases at J, with 4 bases between. The DNA for the CDR3 is TGTGCCAGCCGACCGAACACCGGGGAGCTGTTTTTT. It encodes CASRPNTGELFF.